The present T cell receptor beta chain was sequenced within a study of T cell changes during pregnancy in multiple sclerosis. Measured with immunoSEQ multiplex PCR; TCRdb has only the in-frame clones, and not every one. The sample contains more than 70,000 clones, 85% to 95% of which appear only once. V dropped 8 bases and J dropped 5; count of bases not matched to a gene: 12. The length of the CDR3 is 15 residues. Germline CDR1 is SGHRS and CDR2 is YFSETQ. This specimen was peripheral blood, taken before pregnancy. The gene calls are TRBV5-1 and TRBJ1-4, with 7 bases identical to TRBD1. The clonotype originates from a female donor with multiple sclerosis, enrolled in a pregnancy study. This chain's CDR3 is CASGESGDSNEKLFF. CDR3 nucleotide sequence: TGCGCCAGTGGGGAGAGTGGGGACAGCAATGAAAAACTGTTTTTT.